Listed here are 5 T cell receptor beta chains from one sample, sequenced in a study of CD8+ T cells in alopecia areata. After isolation, RNA underwent reverse transcription to generate cDNA as the sequencing template. Produced via immunoSEQ multiplex PCR; TCRdb's table is partial and in-frame only. The data show 150,000 to 200,000 clones, around 54% seen once. The sample comprised CD4+ T cells sorted from blood. These receptors all stem from a human donor in good health.

The chain joins TRBV2 to TRBJ2-5, with TRBD2 matching over 7 bases. The V and J ends lost 10 bases and 5 bases, in that order; junction bases with no gene match: 1. The CDR3 contains 10 residues. CDR1 and CDR2 (germline): SNHLY, FYNNEI. The CDR3 spells CATGRETQYF. CDR3 nucleotide sequence: TGTGCCACCGGGAGGGAGACCCAGTACTTC.

The chain carries TRBV30 and TRBJ2-4; the match to TRBD1 covers 7 bases. The CDR3 sequence is 14 residues long. With V trimmed by 3 bases and J by 6 bases, 8 bases remained unmatched. CDR1 is GTSNPN, CDR2 SVGIG, per germline (reference sequence). This CDR3 is CAWRRKGARNIQYF. CDR3 nucleotide sequence: TGTGCCTGGAGGAGAAAGGGGGCGAGAAACATTCAGTACTTC.

The V gene is TRBV29-1, the J gene TRBJ2-1; 7 nucleotides line up with TRBD2. Germline CDR1 and CDR2: SQVTM and ANQGSEA. CDR3 length: 13 amino acids. Trimming took 6 bases from V and 5 from J; bases not matched to a gene: 7. CDR3 residues: CSVGLVDDNEQFF. Written as DNA, the CDR3 is TGCAGCGTCGGACTAGTCGATGACAATGAGCAGTTCTTC.

Regarding this clone: Other nucleotide sequences from this sample produce the same CDR3. The chain uses TRBV5-6 and TRBJ2-3, with TRBD2 matching over 16 bases. Germline CDR1 is SGHDT and CDR2 is YYEEEE. There are 19 residues in the CDR3. The V gene end was trimmed by 2 bases and the J gene end by 5 bases; junction bases not matched to a gene: 11. The CDR3 DNA follows: TGTGCCAGCAGCTTCGTCCCGGGACTAGCGGGAGGGCCTCGAGATACGCAGTATTTT. Translation gives CASSFVPGLAGGPRDTQYF.

The chain employs TRBV29-1 and TRBJ2-1; TRBD2 is a possible D gene (6 bases). CDR3 size: 11 residues. Trimming stripped 4 bases from V and 8 bases from J, with 9 bases between. Germline loops: CDR1 SQVTM, CDR2 ANQGSEA. The CDR3 bases are TGCAGCGTTGGGGGGGTGGATGAGCAGTTCTTC. Its protein product is CSVGGVDEQFF.